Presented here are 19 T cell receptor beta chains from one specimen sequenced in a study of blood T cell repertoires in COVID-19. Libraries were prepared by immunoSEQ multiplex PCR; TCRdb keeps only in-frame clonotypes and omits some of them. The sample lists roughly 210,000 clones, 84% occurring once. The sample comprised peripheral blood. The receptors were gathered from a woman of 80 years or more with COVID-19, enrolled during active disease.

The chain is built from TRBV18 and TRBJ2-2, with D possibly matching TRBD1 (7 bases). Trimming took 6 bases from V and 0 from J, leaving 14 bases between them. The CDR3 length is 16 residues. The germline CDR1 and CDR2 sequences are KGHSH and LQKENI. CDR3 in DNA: TGTGCCAGCTCGCTAACAGGGGACTCGAACACCGGGGAGCTGTTTTTT. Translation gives CASSLTGDSNTGELFF.

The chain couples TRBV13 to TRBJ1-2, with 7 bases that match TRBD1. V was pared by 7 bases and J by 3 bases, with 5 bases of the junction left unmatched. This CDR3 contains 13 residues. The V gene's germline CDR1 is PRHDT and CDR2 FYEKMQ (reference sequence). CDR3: CASNPGTDYGYTF. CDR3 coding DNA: TGTGCCAGCAACCCCGGGACAGACTATGGCTACACCTTC. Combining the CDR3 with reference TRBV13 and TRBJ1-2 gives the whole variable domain AAGVIQSPRHLIKEKRETATLKCYPIPRHDTVYWYQQGPGQDPQFLISFYEKMQSDKGSIPDRFSAQQFSDYHSELNMSSLELGDSALYFCASNPGTDYGYTFGSGTRLTVV.

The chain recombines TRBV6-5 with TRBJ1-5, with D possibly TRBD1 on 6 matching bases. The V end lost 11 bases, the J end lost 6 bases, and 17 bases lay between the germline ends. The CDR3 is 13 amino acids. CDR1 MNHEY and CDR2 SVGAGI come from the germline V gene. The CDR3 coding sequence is TGTGCCTTGGGGGGGCACGCGGGTCAGCCCCAGCATTTT. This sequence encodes CALGGHAGQPQHF.

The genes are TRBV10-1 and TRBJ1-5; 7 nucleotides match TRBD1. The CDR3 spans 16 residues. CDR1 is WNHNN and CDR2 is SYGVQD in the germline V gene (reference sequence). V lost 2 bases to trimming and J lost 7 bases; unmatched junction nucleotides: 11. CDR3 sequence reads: CASSENDREGFQPQHF. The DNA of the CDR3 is TGCGCCAGCAGTGAGAACGACAGGGAAGGATTCCAGCCCCAGCATTTT.

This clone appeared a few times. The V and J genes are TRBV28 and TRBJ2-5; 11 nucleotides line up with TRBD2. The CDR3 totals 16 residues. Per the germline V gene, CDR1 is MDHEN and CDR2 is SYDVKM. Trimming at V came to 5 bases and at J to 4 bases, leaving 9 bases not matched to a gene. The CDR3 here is CASSTRLAGLGETQYF. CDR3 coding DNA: TGTGCCAGCAGTACCCGACTAGCGGGGTTGGGAGAGACCCAGTACTTC.

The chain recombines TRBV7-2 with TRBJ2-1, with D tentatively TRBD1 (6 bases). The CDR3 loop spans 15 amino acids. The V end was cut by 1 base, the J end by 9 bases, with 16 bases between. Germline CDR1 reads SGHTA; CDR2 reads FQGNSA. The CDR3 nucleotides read TGTGCCAGCAGCTTAGTTGTGCTCAGGGGTAGTGAGCAGTTCTTC. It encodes CASSLVVLRGSEQFF.

The CDR3 spells CASSSTPGLGSGTQYF. CDR3 bases: TGTGCCAGCAGCTCCACCCCGGGACTCGGGTCGGGGACCCAGTACTTC. The V and J genes are TRBV9 and TRBJ2-5; possible D gene TRBD2, 6 bases. Germline CDR1 is SGDLS and CDR2 is YYNGEE. V dropped 4 bases and J dropped 7 bases, with 23 bases sitting between them. The CDR3 is 16 residues long.

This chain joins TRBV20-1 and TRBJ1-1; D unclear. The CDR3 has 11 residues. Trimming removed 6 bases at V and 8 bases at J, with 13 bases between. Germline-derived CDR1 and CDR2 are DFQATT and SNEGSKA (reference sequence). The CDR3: CSAFGVDEAFF. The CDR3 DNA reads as TGCAGTGCCTTTGGAGTTGACGAAGCTTTCTTT.

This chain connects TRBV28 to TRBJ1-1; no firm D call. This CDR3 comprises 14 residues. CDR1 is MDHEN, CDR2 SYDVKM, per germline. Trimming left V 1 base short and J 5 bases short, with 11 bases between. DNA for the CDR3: TGTGCCAGCAGTTTATCCGGTCTCCGGACTGAAGCTTTCTTT. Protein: CASSLSGLRTEAFF.

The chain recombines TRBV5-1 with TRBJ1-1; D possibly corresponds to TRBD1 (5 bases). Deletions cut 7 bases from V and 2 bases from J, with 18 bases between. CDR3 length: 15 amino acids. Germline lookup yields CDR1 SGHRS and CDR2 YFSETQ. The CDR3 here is CASQSGETANTEAFF. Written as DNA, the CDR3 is TGCGCCAGCCAGTCGGGGGAAACAGCTAACACTGAAGCTTTCTTT.

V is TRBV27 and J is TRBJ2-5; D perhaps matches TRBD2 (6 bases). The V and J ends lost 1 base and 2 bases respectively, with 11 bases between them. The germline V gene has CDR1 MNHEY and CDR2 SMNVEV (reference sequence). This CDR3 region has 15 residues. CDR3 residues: CASSLFGRGQETQYF. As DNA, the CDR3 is TGTGCCAGCAGTTTATTTGGTCGGGGGCAAGAGACCCAGTACTTC.

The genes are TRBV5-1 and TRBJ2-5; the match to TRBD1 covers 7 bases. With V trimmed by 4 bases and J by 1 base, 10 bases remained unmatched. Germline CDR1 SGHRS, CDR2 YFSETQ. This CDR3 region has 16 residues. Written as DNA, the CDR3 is TGCGCCAGCAGCCGCGGACAGGCCGGGCGCCAAGAGACCCAGTACTTC. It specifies CASSRGQAGRQETQYF.

The CDR3, as DNA: TGTGCCTGGGGGTTAGCGGGGGGGCGAGAGACCCAGTACTTC. It specifies CAWGLAGGRETQYF. The V and J genes are TRBV30 and TRBJ2-5; 11 bases fit TRBD2. The CDR3 has 14 amino acids. J was trimmed by 4 bases and V by 5 bases; bases with no gene match: 6. CDR1 and CDR2 from the germline V gene are GTSNPN and SVGIG (reference sequence).

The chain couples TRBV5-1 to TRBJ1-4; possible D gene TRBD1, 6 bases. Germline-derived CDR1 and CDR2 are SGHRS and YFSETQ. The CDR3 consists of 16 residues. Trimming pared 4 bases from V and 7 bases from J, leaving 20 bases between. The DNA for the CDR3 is TGCGCCAGCAGCAGCCCGGTCGGCCAGGGGACTGAAAAACTGTTTTTT. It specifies CASSSPVGQGTEKLFF.

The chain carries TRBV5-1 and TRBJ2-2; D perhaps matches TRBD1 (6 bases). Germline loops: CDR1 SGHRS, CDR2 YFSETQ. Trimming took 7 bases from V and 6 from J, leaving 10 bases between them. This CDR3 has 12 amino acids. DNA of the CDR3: TGCGCCAGCGGACAGTCCCCCGGGGAGCTGTTTTTT. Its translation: CASGQSPGELFF.

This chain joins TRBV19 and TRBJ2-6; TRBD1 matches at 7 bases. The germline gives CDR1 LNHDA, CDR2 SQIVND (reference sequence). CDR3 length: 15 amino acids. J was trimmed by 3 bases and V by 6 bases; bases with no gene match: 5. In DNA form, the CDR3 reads TGTGCCAGTAGCTACAGGGGTGATGGGGCCAACGTCCTGACTTTC. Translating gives CASSYRGDGANVLTF.

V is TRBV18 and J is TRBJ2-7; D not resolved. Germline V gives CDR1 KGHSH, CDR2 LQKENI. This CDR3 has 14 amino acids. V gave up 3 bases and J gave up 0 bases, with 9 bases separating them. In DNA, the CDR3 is TGTGCCAGCTCACCCGACTTGAACTCCTACGAGCAGTACTTC. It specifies CASSPDLNSYEQYF. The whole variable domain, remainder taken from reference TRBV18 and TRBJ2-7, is NAGVMQNPRHLVRRRGQEARLRCSPMKGHSHVYWYRQLPEEGLKFMVYLQKENIIDESGMPKERFSAEFPKEGPSILRIQQVVRGDSAAYFCASSPDLNSYEQYFGPGTRLTVT.

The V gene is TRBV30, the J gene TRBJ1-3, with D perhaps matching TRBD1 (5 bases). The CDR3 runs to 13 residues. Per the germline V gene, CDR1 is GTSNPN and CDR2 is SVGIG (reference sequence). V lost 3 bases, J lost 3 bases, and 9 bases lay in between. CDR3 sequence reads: CAWRQGYGNTIYF. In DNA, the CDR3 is TGTGCCTGGAGGCAGGGTTATGGAAACACCATATATTTT.

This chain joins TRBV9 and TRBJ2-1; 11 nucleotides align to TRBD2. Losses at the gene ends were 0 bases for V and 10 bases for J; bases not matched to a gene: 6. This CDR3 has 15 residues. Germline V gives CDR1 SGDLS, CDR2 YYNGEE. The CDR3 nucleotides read TGTGCCAGCAGCGTAGTTAGCGGGGGGGCCGGAGAGCAGTTCTTC. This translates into CASSVVSGGAGEQFF.